This T cell receptor beta chain derives from a study of multiple sclerosis patients with progressive multifocal leukoencephalopathy. Points from the study as a whole: No common TRBV or TRBJ usage or pairing appeared at PML. PML-onset expanded TRB clones were detectable before and during natalizumab therapy.

The time point here: before natalizumab initiation. Before the first natalizumab infusion, T0 blood samples were taken. Concerning this clone itself: Its specificity is unknown.

The assay was run at survey level. Generated by immunoSEQ multiplex PCR, the TCRdb table keeps only in-frame clones and is missing some. The profile shows more than 30,000 clones, roughly 92% of them singletons. This CDR3 spans 15 amino acids. Germline CDR1 and CDR2: GTSNPN and SVGIG (reference sequence). Trimming took off 4 bases at V and 5 bases at J, with 17 bases between the two ends. The receptor comes from a man between 25 and 39 years old with multiple sclerosis. Sample: PBMCs. The V gene is TRBV30, the J gene TRBJ1-4; TRBD1 is a possible D gene (6 bases). CDR3 protein: CAWTGGAIRNEKLFF. CDR3 DNA sequence: TGTGCCTGGACGGGGGGGGCGATACGGAATGAAAAACTGTTTTTT.